Listed below are T cell receptor beta chains from one sample, sequenced in a study of regulatory dendritic cells for organ transplantation. Data came from immunoSEQ multiplex PCR; TCRdb stores just in-frame clones and leaves some out. Among 20,000 to 25,000 clones, about 79% were seen once, and the ten largest hold around 1%. Sequenced material: memory CD4+ T cells from blood. These receptors were taken from a human donor in good health. Each CDR3 is given with its conserved first and last residue. The D gene is left open where the match is weak. Clone size appears in some rows only: once, few, many, or a class for an expanded clone.

>TRBV19|TRBJ1-2|TRBD1|NA
CASSIGYRGSYYGYTF
TGTGCCAGTAGTATAGGTTACAGGGGAAGCTACTATGGCTACACCTTC
>TRBV5-1|TRBJ1-6|NA|NA
CASSPGTENSPLHF
TGCGCCAGCAGCCCCGGGACTGAGAATTCACCCCTCCACTTT
>TRBV6-5|TRBJ1-2|NA|NA
CASSPHFGNYGYTF
TGTGCCAGCAGCCCGCATTTTGGCAACTATGGCTACACCTTC
>TRBV19|TRBJ2-1|TRBD2|NA
CASSQKGLAQYEQFF
TGTGCCAGTAGTCAAAAAGGACTAGCCCAGTATGAGCAGTTCTTC
>TRBV6-5|TRBJ1-6|NA|NA
CASSLRGTYNSPLHF
TGTGCCAGCAGTTTGAGGGGGACCTATAATTCACCCCTCCACTTT
>TRBV7-9|TRBJ1-4|NA|NA
CASSSPGGWATNEKLFF
TGTGCCAGCAGCTCTCCGGGGGGTTGGGCGACTAATGAAAAACTGTTTTTT
>TRBV7-9|TRBJ2-7|NA|few
CASSPGEAGIVYEQYF
TGTGCCAGCAGCCCCGGCGAGGCAGGGATTGTCTACGAGCAGTACTTC
>TRBV5-1|TRBJ2-1|TRBD2|NA
CASSLEGNSGGNEQFF
TGCGCCAGCAGCTTGGAAGGGAATAGCGGGGGCAATGAGCAGTTCTTC
>TRBV11-2|TRBJ2-3|TRBD1|NA
CASSLEPTGGTQYF
TGTGCCAGCAGCTTAGAACCCACAGGGGGTACGCAGTATTTT
>TRBV19|TRBJ1-5|TRBD1|NA
CASSKLGQLLYGNQPQHF
TGTGCCAGTAGTAAGCTGGGACAGCTACTATACGGCAATCAGCCCCAGCATTTT
>TRBV5-5|TRBJ2-1|NA|NA
CASSRSWGPANEQFF
TGTGCCAGCAGCCGTTCATGGGGCCCAGCGAATGAGCAGTTCTTC
>TRBV11-2|TRBJ1-3|TRBD1|NA
CASSFARFRDRAANTIYF
TGTGCCAGCAGCTTCGCGAGATTCCGGGACAGGGCAGCAAACACCATATATTTT
>TRBV12-5|TRBJ1-5|TRBD1|NA
CASGFTPGTGQPQHF
TGTGCTAGTGGTTTCACCCCCGGGACAGGACAGCCCCAGCATTTT
>TRBV2|TRBJ2-5|NA|NA
CASSFPFGNQETQYF
TGTGCCAGCAGTTTCCCATTCGGGAATCAAGAGACCCAGTACTTC
>TRBV11-3|TRBJ2-7|TRBD2|NA
CASSLAGLAGGEQYF
TGTGCCAGCAGCTTAGCGGGACTAGCGGGGGGCGAGCAGTACTTC
>TRBV5-4|TRBJ1-2|NA|NA
CASSPGGGGLSSYGYTF
TGTGCCAGCAGCCCGGGAGGAGGGGGGCTGAGTAGCTATGGCTACACCTTC
>TRBV6-1|TRBJ2-7|TRBD2|NA
CASSAYRGLAGGSSYEQYF
TGTGCCAGCAGTGCATACAGGGGACTAGCGGGGGGGAGCTCCTACGAGCAGTACTTC
>TRBV19|TRBJ1-5|NA|few
CATGGNQPQHF
TGTGCCACAGGGGGCAATCAGCCCCAGCATTTT
>TRBV15|TRBJ2-4|NA|NA
CATSRVGGGLRNIQYF
TGTGCCACCAGCAGAGTGGGAGGCGGGTTAAGAAACATTCAGTACTTC
>TRBV5-1|TRBJ2-4|NA|NA
CASSLGREVNIQYF
TGCGCCAGCAGCTTGGGGAGGGAAGTAAACATTCAGTACTTC
>TRBV7-9|TRBJ2-4|NA|once
CASSFGSENIQYF
TGTGCCAGCAGCTTTGGTAGCGAAAACATTCAGTACTTC
>TRBV7-9|TRBJ2-7|TRBD1|NA
CASSFPGGYEQYF
TGTGCCAGCAGCTTCCCAGGGGGCTACGAGCAGTACTTC
>TRBV5-1|TRBJ1-4|NA|NA
CASATFGLDATNEKLFF
TGCGCCAGCGCGACCTTCGGACTCGATGCAACTAATGAAAAACTGTTTTTT
>TRBV6-6|TRBJ1-5|TRBD1|NA
CASSYSRTGDNQPQHF
TGTGCCAGCAGTTACTCCAGGACAGGGGACAATCAGCCCCAGCATTTT
>TRBV7-2|TRBJ1-2|TRBD1|NA
CASSKNRGRNDGYTF
TGTGCCAGCAGCAAAAACAGGGGGCGGAATGATGGCTACACCTTC
>TRBV5-1|TRBJ1-2|TRBD1|NA
CASGRDRAGDGYTF
TGCGCCAGCGGGCGGGACAGGGCCGGGGATGGCTACACCTTC
>TRBV18|TRBJ1-1|NA|NA
CASSPERGTEAFF
TGTGCCAGCTCACCGGAACGGGGCACTGAAGCTTTCTTT
>TRBV7-2|TRBJ1-6|NA|NA
CASSLRIGGASPLHF
TGTGCCAGCAGCTTGAGAATTGGCGGGGCCTCACCCCTCCACTTT
>TRBV6-5|TRBJ2-5|NA|NA
CASSLGASSGETQYF
TGTGCCAGCAGCCTCGGCGCATCCTCGGGTGAGACCCAGTACTTC
>TRBV4-1|TRBJ2-5|NA|NA
CASSQQGSPGETQYF
TGCGCCAGCAGCCAGCAGGGGTCCCCCGGAGAGACCCAGTACTTC
>TRBV5-6|TRBJ2-7|TRBD1|NA
CASSRDRVNEQYF
TGTGCCAGCAGCCGTGACAGGGTCAACGAGCAGTACTTC
>TRBV7-9|TRBJ2-6|TRBD2|NA
CASLTGTSGFFSGANVLTF
TGTGCCAGTCTCACCGGGACTAGCGGATTCTTCTCTGGGGCCAACGTCCTGACTTTC
>TRBV6-1|TRBJ1-4|TRBD1|NA
CASRDRALGEKLFF
TGTGCCAGCAGAGACAGGGCTTTAGGTGAAAAACTGTTTTTT
>TRBV7-3|TRBJ2-5|TRBD1|NA
CASRPGQGGGRETQYF
TGTGCCAGCAGACCGGGACAGGGAGGGGGAAGAGAGACCCAGTACTTC
>TRBV4-2|TRBJ1-1|TRBD1|NA
CASSQGAGGQNTEAFF
TGTGCCAGCAGCCAAGGGGCAGGGGGACAGAACACTGAAGCTTTCTTT
>TRBV15|TRBJ2-3|TRBD2|NA
CATSGERTRGDTQYF
TGTGCCACCAGCGGGGAGAGGACTAGGGGAGATACGCAGTATTTT
>TRBV9|TRBJ2-6|NA|NA
CASSLRLGQGLNSGANVLTF
TGTGCCAGCAGCCTCCGGCTAGGACAGGGACTAAATTCTGGGGCCAACGTCCTGACTTTC
>TRBV29-1|TRBJ2-2|TRBD2|NA
CSVGTSGVTGELFF
TGCAGCGTTGGAACTAGCGGGGTAACCGGGGAGCTGTTTTTT
>TRBV5-1|TRBJ2-5|TRBD1|few
CASSLQDRYQETQYF
TGCGCCAGCAGCTTGCAGGACAGGTATCAAGAGACCCAGTACTTC
>TRBV27|TRBJ1-3|NA|NA
CASSLSLSQAGNTIYF
TGTGCCAGCAGTTTATCCCTATCTCAGGCTGGAAACACCATATATTTT
>TRBV5-6|TRBJ2-3|NA|once
CASSLGAGKADTQYF
TGTGCCAGCAGCTTGGGGGCGGGAAAGGCCGATACGCAGTATTTT
>TRBV7-9|TRBJ1-1|NA|NA
CASSPGQTPNTEAFF
TGTGCCAGCAGCCCCGGACAGACTCCGAACACTGAAGCTTTCTTT
>TRBV27|TRBJ2-7|TRBD1|NA
CASRATGVRYEQYF
TGTGCCAGCAGGGCTACAGGGGTACGGTACGAGCAGTACTTC
>TRBV5-1|TRBJ2-3|NA|NA
CASSLAGSTDTQYF
TGCGCCAGCAGCTTGGCAGGGAGCACAGATACGCAGTATTTT
>TRBV27|TRBJ2-2|TRBD1|NA
CASSFRIPGQGSTGELFF
TGTGCCAGCAGTTTCCGGATACCGGGACAGGGTAGCACCGGGGAGCTGTTTTTT
>TRBV7-8|TRBJ2-3|TRBD2|NA
CASRLQAGGADTQYF
TGTGCCAGCAGGCTACAAGCGGGGGGGGCAGATACGCAGTATTTT
>TRBV6-5|TRBJ1-5|NA|NA
CASSYRRNQPQHF
TGTGCCAGCAGTTACAGGAGGAATCAGCCCCAGCATTTT
>TRBV7-6|TRBJ2-1|TRBD1|NA
CASSLRGQGFSYNEQFF
TGTGCCAGCAGCTTAAGGGGACAGGGGTTCTCCTACAATGAGCAGTTCTTC